This TCR beta chain stems from a study of CD8 T cells in ankylosing spondylitis. TCRdb processed the 5' RACE reads anew with MiXCR; each CDR3 protein has one entry. The table shows roughly 38,000 distinct CDR3 sequences, with roughly 3% occurring only once. This clonotype came up many times. The sequencing sample was made of blood, either unsorted or a sorted T cell fraction (not recorded which). The receptor was isolated from a male donor with ankylosing spondylitis or in good health (not recorded which).

CDR3 in amino acids: CASSALGGLQETQYF. Written as DNA, the CDR3 is TGTGCCAGCAGCGCACTGGGGGGACTCCAAGAGACCCAGTACTTC. The V gene is TRBV9, the J gene TRBJ2-5, with D possibly matching TRBD2 (6 bases). CDR3 size: 15 residues. Trimming removed 3 bases at V and 1 base at J, with 13 bases between. The germline CDR1 and CDR2 sequences are SGDLS and YYNGEE.